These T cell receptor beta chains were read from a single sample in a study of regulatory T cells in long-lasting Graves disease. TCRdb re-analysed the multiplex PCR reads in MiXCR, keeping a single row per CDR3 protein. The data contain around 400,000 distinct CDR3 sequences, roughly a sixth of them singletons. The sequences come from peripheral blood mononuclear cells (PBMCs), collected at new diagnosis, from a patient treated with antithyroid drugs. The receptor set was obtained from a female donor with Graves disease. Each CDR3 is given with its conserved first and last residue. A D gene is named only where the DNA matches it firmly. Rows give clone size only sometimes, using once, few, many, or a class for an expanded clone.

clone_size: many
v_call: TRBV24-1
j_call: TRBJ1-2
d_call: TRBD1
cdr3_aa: CATSDKHGTGELGGYTF
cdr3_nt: TGTGCCACCAGCGATAAACATGGGACAGGGGAGTTAGGCGGCTACACCTTC

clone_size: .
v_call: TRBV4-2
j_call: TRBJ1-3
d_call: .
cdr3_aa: CASSYSRGTGNTIYF
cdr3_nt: TGTGCCAGCAGTTACTCGAGGGGAACTGGAAACACCATATATTTT

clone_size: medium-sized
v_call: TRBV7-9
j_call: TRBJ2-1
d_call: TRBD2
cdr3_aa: CASSSPSGGAHEQFF
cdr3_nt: TGTGCCAGCAGCTCACCTAGCGGGGGGGCCCATGAGCAGTTCTTC

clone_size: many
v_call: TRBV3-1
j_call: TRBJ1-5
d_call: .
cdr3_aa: CASSQGDSNQPQHF
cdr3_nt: TGTGCCAGCAGCCAGGGGGATAGCAATCAGCCCCAGCATTTT

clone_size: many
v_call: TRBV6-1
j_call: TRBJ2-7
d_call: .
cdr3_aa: CASNTDGISYEQYF
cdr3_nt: TGTGCCAGCAACACCGACGGGATCTCCTACGAGCAGTACTTC

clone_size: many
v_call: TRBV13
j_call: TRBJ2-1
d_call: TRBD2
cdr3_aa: CASRMGLAGDNEQFF
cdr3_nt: TGTGCCAGCAGGATGGGACTAGCGGGGGACAATGAACAGTTCTTC

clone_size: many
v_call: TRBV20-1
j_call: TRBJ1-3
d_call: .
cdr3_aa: CSARDPRRDSGNTIYF
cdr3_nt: TGCAGTGCTAGAGACCCCAGACGGGACTCTGGAAACACCATATATTTT

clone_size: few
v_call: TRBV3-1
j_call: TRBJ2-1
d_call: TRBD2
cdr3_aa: CASSQGTSGRAYNEQFF
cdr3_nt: TGTGCCAGCAGCCAAGGGACTAGCGGGAGGGCGTACAATGAGCAGTTCTTC

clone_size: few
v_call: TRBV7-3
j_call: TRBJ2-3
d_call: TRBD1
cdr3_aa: CASSWGQGTQYF
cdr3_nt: TGTGCCAGCAGCTGGGGACAGGGAACGCAGTATTTT

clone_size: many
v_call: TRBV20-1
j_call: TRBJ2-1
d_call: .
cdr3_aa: CSASSGVGNEQFF
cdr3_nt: TGCAGTGCTAGTTCGGGGGTAGGCAATGAGCAGTTCTTC

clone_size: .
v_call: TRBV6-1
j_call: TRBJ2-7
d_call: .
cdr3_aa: CASSDRHAGEQYF
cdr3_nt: TGTGCCAGCAGCGATAGACATGCGGGCGAGCAGTACTTC

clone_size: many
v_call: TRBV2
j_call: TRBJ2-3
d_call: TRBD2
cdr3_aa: CASSELAVNTDTQYF
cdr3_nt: TGTGCCAGCAGTGAACTAGCGGTCAACACAGATACGCAGTATTTT

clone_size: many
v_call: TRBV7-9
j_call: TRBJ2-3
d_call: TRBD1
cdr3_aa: CASSLWDRGPDTQYF
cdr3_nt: TGTGCCAGCAGCTTATGGGACAGGGGTCCAGATACGCAGTATTTT

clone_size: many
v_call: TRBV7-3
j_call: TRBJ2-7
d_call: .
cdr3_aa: CASSLELVEATYGLRYEQYF
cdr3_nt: TGTGCCAGCAGCTTAGAGCTAGTCGAGGCGACGTACGGACTACGCTACGAGCAGTACTTC

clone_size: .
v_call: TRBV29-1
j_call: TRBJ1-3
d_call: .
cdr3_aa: CSVIIGNTIYF
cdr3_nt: TGCAGCGTTATTATTGGAAACACCATATATTTT

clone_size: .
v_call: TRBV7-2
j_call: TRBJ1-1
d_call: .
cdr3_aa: CACSQEYDGTEAFF
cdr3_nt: TGTGCCTGCAGCCAAGAGTATGATGGCACTGAAGCTTTCTTT

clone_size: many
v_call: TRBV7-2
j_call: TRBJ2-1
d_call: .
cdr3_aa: CASSSNPWGRQFF
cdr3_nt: TGTGCCAGCAGCTCCAACCCCTGGGGGAGGCAGTTCTTC

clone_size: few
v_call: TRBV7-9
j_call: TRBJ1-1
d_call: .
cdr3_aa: CASRGGGENTEAFF
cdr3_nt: TGTGCCAGCAGGGGGGGAGGAGAGAACACTGAAGCTTTCTTT

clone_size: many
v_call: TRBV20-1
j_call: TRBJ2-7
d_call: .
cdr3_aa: CSAAQGTTDEQYF
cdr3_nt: TGCAGTGCTGCCCAGGGGACAACCGACGAGCAGTACTTC